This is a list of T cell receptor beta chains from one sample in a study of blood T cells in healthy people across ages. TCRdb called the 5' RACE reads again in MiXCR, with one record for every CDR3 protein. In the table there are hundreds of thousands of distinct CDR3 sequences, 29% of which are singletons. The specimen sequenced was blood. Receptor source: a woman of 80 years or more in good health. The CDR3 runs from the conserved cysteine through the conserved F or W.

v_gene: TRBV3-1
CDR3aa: CASSRSTLETQYF

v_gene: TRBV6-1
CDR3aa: CASSEISNGYTF

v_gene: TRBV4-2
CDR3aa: CASSPLGQSNYGYTF

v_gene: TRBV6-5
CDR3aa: CASSYTHYRGGHNEQFF

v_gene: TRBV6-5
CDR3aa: CASRGTGGDVNYGYTF

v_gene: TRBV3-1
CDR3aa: CASSRQAGGIPYEQYF

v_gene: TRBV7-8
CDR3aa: CASKREGSNTEAFF

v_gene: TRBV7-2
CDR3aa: CASSLTDSGGYTF

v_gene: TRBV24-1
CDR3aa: CAASLSGGENEQFF

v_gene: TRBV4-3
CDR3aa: CASSQGITGGDRYEQYF

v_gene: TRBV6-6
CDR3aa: CATQDRGLKGYTF

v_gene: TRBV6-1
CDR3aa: CASRETNMDGYTF

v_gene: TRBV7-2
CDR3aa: CASSLLLTMGLNEQFF

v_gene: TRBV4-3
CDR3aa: CASSQDLASGGRSNEQFF

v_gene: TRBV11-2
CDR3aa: CASSIGGRGSTDTQYF

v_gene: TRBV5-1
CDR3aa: CASSFISRPGIKAVNEQFF

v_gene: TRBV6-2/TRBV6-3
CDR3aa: CASSYSSQHGYTF

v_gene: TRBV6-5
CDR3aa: CASSSRPAGNSPLHF

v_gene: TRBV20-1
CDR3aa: CSAPAGGYNSPLHF

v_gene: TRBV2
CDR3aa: CASLQTSGRFGTQYF